These T cell receptor beta chains were read from a single sample in a study of cytomegalovirus exposure and HLA in healthy donors. The data were produced by immunoSEQ multiplex PCR, yet TCRdb's version contains in-frame clones alone and is incomplete. The sample includes tens of thousands of clones, 90% to 96% of them seen just once. The sample consisted of PBMCs. These receptors originate from a woman between 18 and 30 years old in good health and CMV-seronegative. The CDR3 runs from the conserved cysteine through the conserved F or W. A D gene is named only where the DNA matches it firmly. Part of the rows lack a size; the others show once, few, many or a class for expanded clones.

DNA	CDR3	D	V	J	size
TGTGCCAGTTCGGGACTAGTATACAATGAGCAGTTCTTC	CASSGLVYNEQFF	TRBD2	TRBV6-4	TRBJ2-1	NA
TGTGCCAGCAGCTCCCAGGGCGGGACAGGGACCTACGAGCAGTACTTC	CASSSQGGTGTYEQYF	TRBD1	TRBV7-2	TRBJ2-7	NA
TGTGCCAGCAGTTTGGTGTTAGCGGGGGGGCGAGAGCAGTTCTTC	CASSLVLAGGREQFF	TRBD2	TRBV28	TRBJ2-1	NA
TGTGCCAGCAGGTGGGGTGGGCGGGGGCAAACCGGGGAGCTGTTTTTT	CASRWGGRGQTGELFF	NA	TRBV27	TRBJ2-2	NA
TGTGCCAGCAGCCCAGGGATGGCTAATGAAAAACTGTTTTTT	CASSPGMANEKLFF	NA	TRBV5-6	TRBJ1-4	NA
TGCGCCAGCAGCCGACCTCGGGGGACAGGTCCTAATGAAAAACTGTTTTTT	CASSRPRGTGPNEKLFF	TRBD1	TRBV4-1	TRBJ1-4	NA
TGTGCCAGCTCACCGGCCCCAGGGACAGGGTACATGAACACTGAAGCTTTCTTT	CASSPAPGTGYMNTEAFF	TRBD1	TRBV18	TRBJ1-1	NA
TGTGCCAGCAGTTTGCACAGGGGGCGGACCCCTAACTATGGCTACACCTTC	CASSLHRGRTPNYGYTF	TRBD1	TRBV28	TRBJ1-2	NA
TGCGCCAGCAGCTTGGGGTCAGGGGACCTCTACGAGCAGTACTTC	CASSLGSGDLYEQYF	NA	TRBV5-1	TRBJ2-7	NA
TGTGCCAGCAGCCCCCTGAGATGGTATGGCTACACCTTC	CASSPLRWYGYTF	NA	TRBV6-5	TRBJ1-2	NA
TGCGCCAGCAGCCCCGGACAGTCCCGCACTAACTATGGCTACACCTTC	CASSPGQSRTNYGYTF	NA	TRBV4-1	TRBJ1-2	NA
TGTGCCAGCAGTTTTCTACAGGGCAGGGAGCAGTTCTTC	CASSFLQGREQFF	NA	TRBV28	TRBJ2-1	NA
TGTGCCACCAGTAGACGGGGGGCCGGAATGGGGGAGCAGTACTTC	CATSRRGAGMGEQYF	NA	TRBV15	TRBJ2-7	NA
TGTGCCAGCAGCAGACCGGGGGGGCATGAGCAGTTCTTC	CASSRPGGHEQFF	TRBD2	TRBV7-9	TRBJ2-1	NA
TGTGCCAGCAGTGAAGGGATGGGACAGGGGGTAGATACGCAGTATTTT	CASSEGMGQGVDTQYF	TRBD1	TRBV2	TRBJ2-3	NA
TGTGCCAGCAGTTTTGGGGGCAGGAAACCGTGGGATCAGCCCCAGCATTTT	CASSFGGRKPWDQPQHF	NA	TRBV28	TRBJ1-5	NA
TGTGCCAGCAGCGACGGACTAGAGGTCGGTACGCAGTATTTT	CASSDGLEVGTQYF	TRBD2	TRBV9	TRBJ2-3	NA
TGTGCCAGCAGCAATGGGGACAGGCCGGGCACAGATACGCAGTATTTT	CASSNGDRPGTDTQYF	NA	TRBV21-1	TRBJ2-3	few
TGTGCCAGCAGCTCTCGGACAGGCCACCAAGAGACCCAGTACTTC	CASSSRTGHQETQYF	TRBD1	TRBV7-2	TRBJ2-5	NA
TGTGCCAGCAGTTATTTCGGGGGTTCCTACGAGCAGTACTTC	CASSYFGGSYEQYF	NA	TRBV6-5	TRBJ2-7	NA
TGTGCCACCAAACAGGGGTATGGCTACACCTTC	CATKQGYGYTF	TRBD1	TRBV19	TRBJ1-2	NA
TGTGCCACCGGACAATTGGGGGGACCTGCCTACAATGAGCAGTTCTTC	CATGQLGGPAYNEQFF	NA	TRBV15	TRBJ2-1	NA
TGTGCCAGCAGTGATACAGGGTGGGAGACCCAGTACTTC	CASSDTGWETQYF	NA	TRBV21-1	TRBJ2-5	NA
TGTGCCAGCAGCTTCGGTTCAGGGGGATTCTACGAGCAGTACTTC	CASSFGSGGFYEQYF	TRBD1	TRBV7-9	TRBJ2-7	once
TGTGCCAGCAGCTTAGATCCCGTTGGCCCCCCCGATTACAATGAGCAGTTCTTC	CASSLDPVGPPDYNEQFF	NA	TRBV11-2	TRBJ2-1	NA
TGTGCCAGCAGCCCGGGGACAGGGGGCGCAGAGACCCAGTACTTC	CASSPGTGGAETQYF	TRBD1	TRBV5-4	TRBJ2-5	NA
TGTGCCAGTAGGACTAGCGGGGGACCAAGCTCCTACGAGCAGTACTTC	CASRTSGGPSSYEQYF	TRBD2	TRBV19	TRBJ2-7	NA
TGCGCCAGCAGCTTACTGACAGGGGCAGATACGCAGTATTTT	CASSLLTGADTQYF	TRBD1	TRBV5-1	TRBJ2-3	NA
TGTGCCAGCAGTTTGGGGGGAGGCCTCTCCTACGAGCAGTACTTC	CASSLGGGLSYEQYF	NA	TRBV28	TRBJ2-7	NA
TGCGCCAGCAGCTTGGAGCCCAATACAGGGTACTCTGGGGCCAACGTCCTGACTTTC	CASSLEPNTGYSGANVLTF	NA	TRBV5-1	TRBJ2-6	NA
TGTGCCTGGAGGAAGGGTGACAGGGGGAGGCAGCCCCAGCATTTT	CAWRKGDRGRQPQHF	TRBD1	TRBV30	TRBJ1-5	NA
TGTGCCAGCAGGCCGTGGGAGTCCTACAATGAGCAGTTCTTC	CASRPWESYNEQFF	NA	TRBV7-7	TRBJ2-1	NA
TGTGCTAGCAGGCCCGGGACAGGGTTAGAGACCCAGTACTTC	CASRPGTGLETQYF	TRBD1	TRBV7-7	TRBJ2-5	NA
TGTGCCATCAGCAACCAGGGTCCCCTAGCTAACTATGGCTACACCTTC	CAISNQGPLANYGYTF	NA	TRBV10-3	TRBJ1-2	NA